The T cell receptor (beta chain) under discussion was sequenced for a study of T cells after posttransplantation cyclophosphamide. The study's findings and limits: Donor CD8+ memory clones often dominated recipient blood repertoires at later times.

TCRdb's copy holds only in-frame clones and misses some; the assay was immunoSEQ multiplex PCR. The sample was found to contain 40,000 to 45,000 clones, and every one recurs. This clone was detected many times. Its specificity is not known. On the day of bone marrow donation, the related graft donor provided peripheral blood. The CDR3 runs to 12 residues. Per the germline V gene, CDR1 is MDHEN and CDR2 is SYDVKM. J gave up 6 bases and V 5 bases, and 3 bases lay outside the gene matches. This receptor was obtained from a man in his forties or fifties in good health, CMV-negative, and a related stem cell transplant donor. This rearrangement joins TRBV28 to TRBJ2-7, with TRBD1 matching 8 bases. Input material: PBMCs. CDR3 protein: CASSAQGAEQYV. CDR3 nucleotide sequence: TGTGCCAGCAGTGCCCAGGGGGCCGAGCAGTACGTC.